This entry lists 20 T cell receptor beta chains sequenced from one sample in a study of blood T cell repertoires in COVID-19. TCRdb's copy holds only in-frame clones and misses some; the assay was immunoSEQ multiplex PCR. The data contain 210,000 or so clones, about 85% of them singletons. Sequenced: peripheral blood. The receptors shown here come from a woman aged 18-29 years who had recovered from COVID-19.

The chain recombines TRBV21-1 with TRBJ1-2; the listed D gene, TRBD1, was not tested against the DNA. TRBV21-1 is a pseudogene segment. This CDR3 comprises 14 residues. CDR3 bases: TGTGCCAGCAGCAAGGGGACAGGACGAGGGGGCTACACCTTC. This encodes CASSKGTGRGGYTF.

The V and J genes are TRBV7-2 and TRBJ2-7; possibly TRBD2 for D (5 bases). This CDR3 has 13 amino acids. V dropped 0 bases and J dropped 6 bases, with 9 bases sitting between them. Germline-derived CDR1 and CDR2 are SGHTA and FQGNSA. This CDR3 reads CASSLAGAREQYF. As DNA, the CDR3 is TGTGCCAGCAGCTTAGCGGGAGCTCGCGAGCAGTACTTC.

The chain recombines TRBV4-2 with TRBJ2-1; possibly TRBD2 for D (6 bases). The V end was cut by 0 bases, the J end by 10 bases, with 10 bases between. This CDR3 region has 13 residues. CDR1 is LGHNA, CDR2 YNFKEQ, per germline. CDR3 DNA: TGTGCCAGCAGCCAAGATGGGAGGCTCGAGCAGTTCTTC. Translating gives CASSQDGRLEQFF.

The V and J genes are TRBV29-1 and TRBJ1-2; maybe TRBD1 (5 bases). Between the trimmed V and J ends, which lost 0 bases and 8 bases, there was a span of 16 bases. The germline V gene has CDR1 SQVTM and CDR2 ANQGSEA. The CDR3 length is 14 residues. CDR3 sequence reads: CSVEDGGSTWGYTF. CDR3 DNA: TGCAGCGTTGAAGACGGGGGTTCGACTTGGGGCTACACCTTC.

The V gene is TRBV12-3 or TRBV12-4, the J gene TRBJ1-2; D is ambiguous. The CDR3 has 13 amino acids. V dropped 3 bases and J dropped 2 bases, with 7 bases sitting between them. The CDR3 loop reads CASSFTRNYGYTF. The CDR3 DNA follows: TGTGCCAGCAGTTTTACGCGGAACTATGGCTACACCTTC.

This clone was observed once. The CDR3 coding sequence is TGTGCCAGCAGCCAAGTAGTTACAGGGGGCCTGGAGACCCAGTACTTC. It is translated as CASSQVVTGGLETQYF. The rearrangement uses TRBV14 and TRBJ2-5, with 9 nucleotides matching TRBD1. Per the germline V gene, CDR1 is SGHDN and CDR2 is FVKESK. The CDR3 covers 16 residues. After removal of 1 base from V and 5 bases from J, the junction contained 8 bases not matched to a gene.

This clone was observed a handful of times. This sequence joins TRBV2 and TRBJ2-1; 16 positions agree with TRBD2. CDR1 SNHLY and CDR2 FYNNEI come from the germline V gene. This CDR3 comprises 16 residues. V was pared by 5 bases and J by 6 bases, with 4 bases of the junction left unmatched. DNA of the CDR3: TGTGCCAGCAGTCCGGGACTAGCGGGAGGGTCCAATGAGCAGTTCTTC. This encodes CASSPGLAGGSNEQFF.

CDR3 sequence reads: CASSLSLGPAYEQYF. The CDR3 DNA reads TGTGCCAGCAGTTTATCGCTGGGGCCAGCCTACGAGCAGTACTTC. The chain recombines TRBV27 with TRBJ2-7, with D possibly being TRBD1 (5 bases). The CDR3 is 15 amino acids. Trimming stripped 0 bases from V and 2 bases from J, with 11 bases between. Germline V gene data show CDR1 as MNHEY and CDR2 as SMNVEV (reference sequence).

The rearrangement uses TRBV19 and TRBJ2-1; 12 bases map to TRBD2. Germline trimming cut 2 bases from V and 8 bases from J; bases unmatched to any gene: 22. The germline CDR1 and CDR2 sequences are LNHDA and SQIVND (reference sequence). This CDR3 is built from 21 residues. This CDR3 is CASSILRYGGIRTSGKDEQFF. The CDR3 DNA follows: TGTGCCAGTAGTATATTAAGGTACGGCGGTATCAGGACTAGCGGGAAAGATGAGCAGTTCTTC. The full variable domain, with the rest looked up from reference TRBV19 and TRBJ2-1, is DGGITQSPKYLFRKEGQNVTLSCEQNLNHDAMYWYRQDPGQGLRLIYYSQIVNDFQKGDIAEGYSVSREKKESFPLTVTSAQKNPTAFYLCASSILRYGGIRTSGKDEQFFGPGTRLTVL.

The V call is TRBV5-5, the J call TRBJ2-3; 13 bases line up with TRBD2. Germline V gives CDR1 SGHKS, CDR2 YYEKEE (reference sequence). Unmatched junction bases numbered 2, after V lost 1 base and J lost 6 bases. The CDR3 sequence is 15 residues long. CDR3 DNA: TGTGCCAGCAGCTTGTTACTAGCGGGAGGGGATACGCAGTATTTT. Translating it yields CASSLLLAGGDTQYF.

This clone has more than one count but fewer than ten. V gene TRBV5-1 combines with J gene TRBJ2-1, with 10 positions matching TRBD2. The CDR3 runs to 15 residues. Germline CDR1 SGHRS, CDR2 YFSETQ. V lost 0 bases and J lost 7; bases outside the gene matches: 4. In DNA, the CDR3 is TGCGCCAGCAGCTTGGCTAGCGGGAGTAGTAATGAGCAGTTCTTC. It encodes CASSLASGSSNEQFF.

For the CDR3, the DNA is TGTGCCATCACGAGCGGGACCTACGAGCAGTACTTC. As protein: CAITSGTYEQYF. The V call is TRBV10-3, the J call TRBJ2-7; 7 bases line up with TRBD2. V was clipped by 7 bases and J by 2 bases; unmatched bases: 2. The CDR3 contains 12 residues. Germline V gene sequence: CDR1 ENHRY, CDR2 SYGVKD.

The chain joins TRBV25-1 to TRBJ2-7; D call uncertain. V was shortened by 8 bases and J by 0 bases, with 11 bases between the two germline ends. The CDR3 sequence is 13 residues long. Germline loops: CDR1 MGHDK, CDR2 SYGVNS. CDR3 sequence (DNA): TGTGCCAGCTGCCCCCGAGGCTCCTACGAGCAGTACTTC. Its translation: CASCPRGSYEQYF.

The chain uses TRBV30 and TRBJ2-3, with D possibly matching TRBD1 (5 bases). Germline V lookup: CDR1 GTSNPN, CDR2 SVGIG (reference sequence). This CDR3 contains 15 residues. Trimming took 0 bases from V and 2 from J, leaving 12 bases between them. CDR3 protein: CAWSVQLGPTDTQYF. In nucleotides, the CDR3 is TGTGCCTGGAGTGTACAGCTGGGGCCCACAGATACGCAGTATTTT.

V usage is TRBV30 and J usage is TRBJ2-1; D ambiguous. V was clipped by 0 bases and J by 4 bases, with 10 bases between them. The V gene's germline CDR1 is GTSNPN and CDR2 SVGIG (reference sequence). This CDR3 is built from 14 residues. CDR3 coding DNA: TGTGCCTGGAGTGTGGCCTCCCCGTACAATGAGCAGTTCTTC. Its translation is CAWSVASPYNEQFF.

J is TRBJ2-1 and V is TRBV27; 7 nucleotides match TRBD2. This CDR3 contains 16 residues. The V segment lost 5 bases and the J segment 0 bases; nucleotides outside the gene matches: 7. CDR1 and CDR2 from the germline V gene are MNHEY and SMNVEV (reference sequence). CDR3 loop: CASSLGGMSSYNEQFF. The DNA for the CDR3 is TGTGCCAGCAGTCTCGGGGGGATGAGCTCCTACAATGAGCAGTTCTTC.

The CDR3 DNA sequence: TGTGCCAGCAGCCAAGTGGGCAGGGCGGACGAGCAGTACTTC. It yields the protein CASSQVGRADEQYF. V is TRBV3-1 (or the pseudogene TRBV3-2) and J is TRBJ2-7; D perhaps matches TRBD1 (5 bases). CDR1 is LGHDT, CDR2 YNNKEL, per germline (reference sequence). This CDR3 spans 14 amino acids. Trimming shortened V by 1 base and J by 5 bases, and 12 bases separated the two germline ends.

The chain joins TRBV9 to TRBJ1-3; D perhaps matches TRBD1 (5 bases). This CDR3 is built from 19 residues. The ends were cut back, 4 bases at V and 3 bases at J, with 26 bases in the middle. Germline V gene data show CDR1 as SGDLS and CDR2 as YYNGEE. The CDR3 nucleotides are TGTGCCAGCAGCTGGGGGGGAGACTCTGTAGGCCCACTTGGAAACACCATATATTTT. Its protein is CASSWGGDSVGPLGNTIYF. The whole variable domain, filled in from reference TRBV9 and TRBJ1-3, reads DSGVTQTPKHLITATGQRVTLRCSPRSGDLSVYWYQQSLDQGLQFLIQYYNGEERAKGNILERFSAQQFPDLHSELNLSSLELGDSALYFCASSWGGDSVGPLGNTIYFGEGSWLTVV.

V is TRBV30 and J is TRBJ2-7; 11 bases match TRBD2. CDR3 size: 17 residues. Germline assignment: CDR1 GTSNPN and CDR2 SVGIG (reference sequence). V trimming: 0 bases; J trimming: 1 base; junction bases outside the gene matches: 8. This CDR3 reads CAWSVPYGLAGSYEQYF. The DNA for the CDR3 is TGTGCCTGGAGTGTACCCTACGGACTAGCGGGTTCCTACGAGCAGTACTTC.

The chain uses TRBV7-3 and TRBJ2-3; 7 bases are a match to TRBD2. CDR1 and CDR2 (germline): SGHTA, FQGTGA. V was pared by 3 bases and J by 5 bases, with 5 bases of the junction left unmatched. The CDR3 covers 14 residues. The CDR3 spells CASSLGLHGDTQYF. CDR3 in DNA: TGTGCCAGCAGCTTGGGACTACATGGAGATACGCAGTATTTT. The whole variable domain, remainder taken from reference TRBV7-3 and TRBJ2-3, is GAGVSQTPSNKVTEKGKYVELRCDPISGHTALYWYRQSLGQGPEFLIYFQGTGAADDSGLPNDRFFAVRPEGSVSTLKIQRTERGDSAVYLCASSLGLHGDTQYFGPGTRLTVL.